Following are 22 T cell receptor beta chains from one sample sequenced in a study of OX40 agonist ivuxolimab in advanced cancers. Using immunoSEQ multiplex PCR, the repertoire was profiled, and TCRdb retains in-frame clones only, with some absent. This table has under 70,000 clones, roughly 85% appearing once. Sequenced here: CD4+ or CD8+ T cells sorted from blood, sampled in a trial of the OX40 agonist ivuxolimab. The receptors come from an adult with an advanced solid tumor such as melanoma, head and neck, liver or kidney cancer.

The chain combines TRBV6-6 with TRBJ1-2, with 9 bases aligning to TRBD1. V shed 5 bases and J 3 bases; nucleotides not matched to a gene: 7. Germline V CDR1 and CDR2: MNHNY, SVGAGI (reference sequence). The CDR3 runs 15 residues. The CDR3 sequence: CASSRTGGLYYGYTF. CDR3 nucleotides: TGTGCCAGCAGTCGAACAGGGGGCCTTTACTATGGCTACACCTTC.

As regards this clone: The junction shows a germline mismatch at one end, possibly a read error. The V gene is TRBV6-5, the J gene TRBJ1-1; D is perhaps TRBD1 (6 bases). Germline CDR1 is MNHEY and CDR2 is SVGAGI. This CDR3 is 14 amino acids long. The CDR3 reads CASGYGTTSTEAFF. The CDR3 nucleotides are TGTGCCAGCGGTTACGGGACAACTAGCACTGAAGCTTTCTTT.

The DNA of the CDR3 is TGTGCCAGCAGCCAGGGACCGGGGTATGGCTACACCTTC. It encodes CASSQGPGYGYTF. This rearrangement joins TRBV14 to TRBJ1-2; TRBD1 is a possible D gene (5 bases). The V end was cut by 3 bases, the J end by 5 bases, with 10 bases between. The CDR3 runs 13 residues. The germline CDR1 and CDR2 sequences are SGHDN and FVKESK.

The CDR3 is CASGPSGRASYEQYF. The CDR3 region has the DNA TGTGCCAGCGGACCTAGCGGGAGGGCCTCCTACGAGCAGTACTTC. The chain uses TRBV27 and TRBJ2-7, with TRBD2 matching over 12 bases. After removal of 8 bases from V and 0 bases from J, the junction contained 5 bases not matched to a gene. Germline loops: CDR1 MNHEY, CDR2 SMNVEV (reference sequence). This CDR3 has 15 amino acids.

This clone was seen a few times. The gene calls are TRBV19 and TRBJ2-5, with D possibly being TRBD2 (5 bases). The CDR3 runs 14 residues. V was cut by 3 bases and J by 4 bases, with 12 bases left in between. Germline values: CDR1 LNHDA, CDR2 SQIVND (reference sequence). The CDR3: CASSIGIATETQYF. For the CDR3, the DNA is TGTGCCAGTAGTATCGGGATAGCTACAGAGACCCAGTACTTC.

This clone was detected a few times. The chain joins TRBV4-2 to TRBJ2-1; D gene ambiguous. The CDR3 sequence is 17 residues long. Germline V CDR1 and CDR2: LGHNA, YNFKEQ. V lost 4 bases and J 0 bases, leaving 16 bases between the germline ends. CDR3 DNA sequence: TGTGCCAGCAGCCCCTCCGCCCAACCCAACTCCTACAATGAGCAGTTCTTC. Translation: CASSPSAQPNSYNEQFF.

CDR3 sequence reads: CASSSRNNSPLHF. CDR3 bases: TGTGCCAGCAGCTCCCGTAATAATTCACCCCTCCACTTT. The chain combines TRBV11-3 with TRBJ1-6; D remains ambiguous. The CDR3 is made up of 13 amino acids. Trimming cost V 4 bases and J 5 bases, with 6 bases left between them. Germline values: CDR1 SGHNT, CDR2 YENEEA.

The rearrangement uses TRBV27 and TRBJ2-3; 13 positions agree with TRBD2. The CDR3 length is 19 residues. Unmatched junction bases numbered 13, after V lost 2 bases and J lost 5 bases. Germline-derived CDR1 and CDR2 are MNHEY and SMNVEV (reference sequence). The CDR3 region is CASSLGWSSLAGGVDTQYF. CDR3 nucleotide sequence: TGTGCCAGCAGTTTAGGGTGGTCCTCACTAGCGGGAGGGGTAGATACGCAGTATTTT.

For the CDR3, the DNA is TGCGCCAGCAGCTTGTCTGTTGGTACTGAAGCTTTCTTT. Translation gives CASSLSVGTEAFF. V is TRBV5-1 and J is TRBJ1-1, with D unclear. CDR1 SGHRS and CDR2 YFSETQ come from the germline V gene. The CDR3 runs 13 residues. Trimming took off 1 base at V and 5 bases at J, with 9 bases between the two ends.

This sequence joins TRBV10-3 and TRBJ2-3; D possibly corresponds to TRBD1 (5 bases). V was shortened by 4 bases and J by 3 bases, with 23 bases between the two germline ends. This CDR3 is built from 18 residues. The germline V gene encodes CDR1 ENHRY and CDR2 SYGVKD. The CDR3 sequence: CAISGGTGREVRTDTQYF. The CDR3 bases are TGTGCCATCAGTGGGGGTACGGGCAGGGAAGTTCGGACAGATACGCAGTATTTT.

The J gene is TRBJ1-2, the V gene TRBV29-1; D is ambiguous. Trimming left V 4 bases short and J 2 bases short, with 5 bases between. Germline assignment: CDR1 SQVTM and CDR2 ANQGSEA. The length of the CDR3 is 11 residues. CDR3 in amino acids: CSVGENYGYTF. CDR3 DNA sequence: TGCAGCGTTGGCGAGAACTATGGCTACACCTTC.

The rearrangement links TRBV19 to TRBJ2-7, with a tentative D call TRBD1 (6 bases). Between the trimmed V and J ends, which lost 6 bases and 0 bases, there was a span of 12 bases. CDR3 length equals 14 residues. Germline V gives CDR1 LNHDA, CDR2 SQIVND (reference sequence). The DNA for the CDR3 is TGTGCCAGTAGGGACAGAGAAAGCTCCTACGAGCAGTACTTC. It is translated as CASRDRESSYEQYF.

The chain carries TRBV11-2 and TRBJ2-3; D ambiguous. The V end was cut by 9 bases, the J end by 1 base, with 11 bases between. Germline V lookup: CDR1 SGHAT, CDR2 FQNNGV. The CDR3 spans 13 residues. The CDR3, as DNA: TGTGCCAGTGGTTCAGGTGGCACAGATACGCAGTATTTT. As protein: CASGSGGTDTQYF.

This rearrangement joins TRBV30 to TRBJ2-1; 10 bases fit TRBD2. CDR1 and CDR2 (germline): GTSNPN, SVGIG (reference sequence). The CDR3 spans 14 residues. J was trimmed by 10 bases and V by 2 bases; bases with no gene match: 8. CDR3 coding DNA: TGTGCCTGGAGTCGGCTAGCGGGAGTGTACGAGCAGTTCTTC. Protein sequence: CAWSRLAGVYEQFF.

The V and J genes are TRBV19 and TRBJ2-5; D not resolved. The CDR3 totals 15 residues. V gave up 3 bases and J gave up 2 bases, with 13 bases separating them. The germline gives CDR1 LNHDA, CDR2 SQIVND (reference sequence). The CDR3 spells CASSISWSRQETQYF. CDR3 DNA: TGTGCCAGTAGTATCTCCTGGTCTAGGCAAGAGACCCAGTACTTC.

The chain uses TRBV27 and TRBJ2-4; D might be TRBD1 (6 bases). The V end lost 1 base, the J end lost 0 bases, and 13 bases lay between the germline ends. Germline CDR1 is MNHEY and CDR2 is SMNVEV (reference sequence). The CDR3 length is 17 residues. CDR3 coding DNA: TGTGCCAGCAGTTTATTAGCAGGGGACCTAGCCAAAAACATTCAGTACTTC. This gives the protein CASSLLAGDLAKNIQYF.

The V call is TRBV28, the J call TRBJ2-7; 7 nucleotides align to TRBD1. Germline trimming cut 8 bases from V and 3 bases from J; bases unmatched to any gene: 13. Per germline, CDR1 MDHEN and CDR2 SYDVKM. CDR3 length: 15 amino acids. This chain's CDR3 is CASAPSGRGNYEQYF. In nucleotides, the CDR3 is TGTGCCAGCGCTCCGAGCGGCAGGGGGAACTACGAGCAGTACTTC.

The chain links TRBV27 to TRBJ1-2; possible D gene TRBD1, 5 bases. This CDR3 contains 14 residues. V lost 6 bases to trimming and J lost 8 bases, with 19 bases between them. Germline V gene sequence: CDR1 MNHEY, CDR2 SMNVEV (reference sequence). The chain's CDR3 is CASSPNGGEGGYTF. In DNA, the CDR3 is TGTGCCAGCAGCCCCAACGGGGGGGAGGGGGGCTACACCTTC.

The chain has TRBV6-1 and TRBJ2-4, with D unresolved. Germline V gene sequence: CDR1 MNHNS, CDR2 SASEGT. This CDR3 spans 14 amino acids. V was cut by 5 bases and J by 5 bases, with 13 bases left in between. The CDR3 here is CASSSIGVQNIQYF. CDR3 coding DNA: TGTGCCAGCAGTTCAATTGGGGTCCAAAACATTCAGTACTTC.

The chain uses TRBV2 and TRBJ2-7, with 9 nucleotides matching TRBD2. CDR3 length equals 15 residues. J gave up 3 bases and V 1 base, and 4 bases lay outside the gene matches. Germline V gene data show CDR1 as SNHLY and CDR2 as FYNNEI. In DNA, the CDR3 is TGTGCCAGCAGTGAAGGGACTAGCGACCTCTACGAGCAGTACTTC. Its translation: CASSEGTSDLYEQYF.

The CDR3 spells CASSGTSEETQYF. The CDR3 region has the DNA TGTGCCTCCTCCGGGACTAGCGAAGAGACCCAGTACTTC. The chain links TRBV10-3 to TRBJ2-5; TRBD2 agrees at 10 bases. Germline lookup yields CDR1 ENHRY and CDR2 SYGVKD. This CDR3 has 13 residues. The V segment lost 11 bases and the J segment 3 bases; nucleotides outside the gene matches: 6.

The J gene is TRBJ2-1, the V gene TRBV19, with 10 bases identical to TRBD2. This CDR3 spans 15 amino acids. In germline, CDR1 is LNHDA, CDR2 SQIVND (reference sequence). J lost 9 bases, V lost 2 bases, and 7 bases had no gene match. DNA for the CDR3: TGTGCCAGTAGTATAAGTCTAGCGGGAGTTATTGAGCAGTTCTTC. Amino acid sequence: CASSISLAGVIEQFF.